Listed here is a single T cell receptor (beta chain). Its target is not known. PCR primers comprised 60 Vbeta and 13 Jbeta primers. Clones were sequenced by immunoSEQ multiplex PCR, and TCRdb holds only the in-frame ones, with some missing. Among around 220,000 clones listed, over 60% were seen once. The sample is drawn from a study of cytomegalovirus exposure and HLA in healthy donors. Findings and caveats of the study: Later genetic work tied a missense DCLRE1C variant to beta-chain V and J trimming.

Germline V lookup: CDR1 SGHRS, CDR2 YFSETQ. Trimming cost V 1 base and J 11 bases, with 14 bases left between them. The CDR3 runs 13 residues. V is TRBV5-1 and J is TRBJ2-3; D might be TRBD2 (6 bases). The origin of this receptor is a man aged 18-30 years in good health and CMV-seronegative. Specimen: PBMCs. This CDR3 is CASSLFVGTEQYF. Written as DNA, the CDR3 is TGCGCCAGCAGCTTGTTCGTAGGGACTGAGCAGTATTTT.